This T cell receptor beta chain emerged from a study of blood T cell repertoires in COVID-19. Turning to the study itself: T cells, B-cell-depleted T cells, or PBMCs provided the cDNA or gDNA that served as material.

Per germline, CDR1 LGHDT and CDR2 YNNKEL (reference sequence). Trimming left V 4 bases short and J 5 bases short, with 17 bases between. CDR3 size: 15 residues. TCRdb's copy holds only in-frame clones and misses some; the assay was immunoSEQ multiplex PCR. The data contain approximately 190,000 clones, 84% of them singletons. Self-reported history from a screening survey and questionnaire set each donor's cohort. This clonotype originated in a man in his forties or fifties who had recovered from COVID-19. The chain has TRBV3-1 (or the pseudogene TRBV3-2) and TRBJ1-1; TRBD1 is a possible D gene (6 bases). Sequencing was carried out using PBMCs or T cells enriched from blood (not recorded which). CDR3 amino acids: CASSLGPRGGTEAFF. The CDR3, as DNA: TGTGCCAGCAGCCTCGGACCCAGGGGTGGTACTGAAGCTTTCTTT.